Below, one T cell receptor beta chain is given with its context. Its antigen is not known. These data come from a study of radiotherapy plus CTLA-4 blockade in lung cancer. Study context: There were objective responses in around 18% of patients, and about 31% had disease control. Points from the study as a whole: Tumor-origin TCR clones grew in blood after radiotherapy plus ipilimumab.

Clones were read by immunoSEQ multiplex PCR, and TCRdb kept only the in-frame ones, dropping some. The sample lists roughly 58,000 clones, roughly four fifths seen once, with over 6% in the top ten. Those with chemo-refractory metastatic non-small-cell lung cancer were treated with focal radiation combined with CTLA-4 blockade using ipilimumab. This TCR was sampled from a human donor with non-small cell lung cancer whose response to radiotherapy plus ipilimumab could not be evaluated. The starting material was peripheral blood, obtained from a patient treated with radiotherapy plus ipilimumab.

CDR3 nucleotides: TGTGCCAGCAGCAGACAGGGGTGGCGCAATCAGCCCCAGCATTTT. Its translation is CASSRQGWRNQPQHF. This chain uses TRBV2 with TRBJ1-5; 8 bases line up with TRBD1. Germline lookup yields CDR1 SNHLY and CDR2 FYNNEI. The CDR3 extends over 15 amino acids. Germline trimming cut 6 bases from V and 2 bases from J; bases unmatched to any gene: 6.